This TCR beta chain was captured in a study of PD-1 blockade in classical Hodgkin lymphoma (dated by TCRdb to between 2020 and 2021). Turning to the overall study: Nivolumab dosing was 3 mg/kg intravenously every 2 weeks, continuing until either disease progression or unacceptable toxicity. A peripheral blood immune signature of response to PD-1 blockade in classical Hodgkin lymphoma was defined using TCR beta sequencing and CyTOF.

Broader findings and caveats from the paper: The study covered only a single clinical trial cohort, and the causes of the repertoire differences, possibly disease activity or prior therapy, were still not defined. Newly diagnosed patients were reported to have lower baseline TCR diversity than healthy donors, and relapsed/refractory patients were reported to have lower baseline TCR diversity still. Lower diversity was seen in patients whose nivolumab began less than 1 year after ASCT, and these patients were left out of later analyses so that immune reconstitution would not confound the results. Trial patients achieving complete response had baseline diversity similar to newly diagnosed patients, whereas partial responders and progressors had significantly lower diversity. A significant rise by C4D1 was seen in CD4+ but not CD8+ TCR diversity (p=0.0027 vs p=0.16), with the rise being most apparent in complete responders (p=0.02).

With respect to this clone: Its antigen is currently not known. No base-level quality is on record; no much larger clone is a single base apart.

Explained via the paper, the time point label denotes: cycle 2 day 1 (C2D1) of nivolumab. Relapse after autologous stem cell transplantation had occurred in all trial patients, and cohorts A, B and C were distinguished by prior brentuximab vedotin exposure. The trial cohort was composed of approximately 60 patients with relapsed/refractory classical Hodgkin lymphoma, for whom complete response, partial response or progressive disease was recorded as best overall response. Single-agent nivolumab was administered to trial patients in the multi-cohort phase II CheckMate 205 trial. An independent review committee assessed best overall response by applying the 2007 International Working Group response criteria. Trial PBMCs were collected just before the start of nivolumab (C1D1) and during therapy at cycle 2 day 1 and cycle 4 day 1. After peripheral blood was drawn into 8 mL Vacutainer Cell Preparation Tubes, PBMCs were isolated by centrifugation and then cryopreserved.

The Qiagen DNeasy kit was used to extract genomic DNA both from unsorted PBMCs and from the negatively selected CD4+ and CD8+ fractions. Using primers that anneal to V and J segments, immunoSEQ multiplex PCR amplified the TCR beta CDR3 regions. A synthetic immune receptor repertoire was used to minimize amplification bias, and any residual bias was removed computationally once sequencing was done. From the authors' description of their analysis: Repertoire diversity was quantified as the Shannon entropy index using custom Python scripts. Unsorted, CD4+ and CD8+ repertoires were analyzed separately, except for combined analyses in which CD4+ and CD8+ sequences were merged in silico. A clone counted as expanded when the clone's frequency after treatment rose at least 2-fold relative to C1D1, and clones undetected at baseline were given a pseudocount of 0.5. Clones with 0 or 1 copy at C1D1 were classified as singleton clones, and clones with 2 or more copies were classified as non-singleton clones. Clones expanded in unsorted samples were assigned a CD4+, CD8+ or unknown annotation through matching of protein sequences in sorted samples from the same patient. Diversity changes from C1D1 to C4D1 were tested in paired samples using Wilcoxon tests. The table was pulled from immuneACCESS by TCRdb, which kept in-frame rearrangements only. Such tables lose some clones; where checked, under half of the loss comes from unresolved V genes, and the rest has no known cause. D and trimming were read from the DNA, whereas the V and J calls and clone size are those reported in that table. Counted in this sample were approximately 50,000 clones; more than 75% of them appeared once. Of the sample, approximately 5.4% falls within the top ten clones.

The junction shows trimming of 0 bases on V and 2 bases on J, plus 17 bases between the germline ends. The CDR3 starts with the cysteine, ends with the phenylalanine, and has 17 residues. Only CDR3 DNA is held: 51 bases, read in frame from base 1. CDR1 and CDR2 (MGHRA, YSYEKL) derive from the germline V gene. The chain was built from TRBV4-1 and TRBJ2-7, with a weak D call of TRBD2 (6 bases match). This TCR derives from a human donor with classical Hodgkin lymphoma. The specimen was peripheral blood mononuclear cells (PBMCs), collected before the second cycle of nivolumab. The nucleotide sequence is TGCGCCAGCAGCCAAGAGGGTGGGCTAGCGAGGGCCTACGAGCAGTACTTC. Its coded protein is CASSQEGGLARAYEQYF.